The present TCR beta chain was sequenced within a study of T cells in Graves' hyperthyroidism and ophthalmopathy. TCR beta CDR3 regions were amplified from RNA transcripts. The HTBI primer set served for first-round RT-PCR of the TCR CDR3. TCRdb analysed the multiplex PCR reads with MiXCR anew, one entry per CDR3 protein. The sample consists of about 840,000 distinct CDR3 sequences, roughly 37% of them appearing once. Per germline, CDR1 SNHLY and CDR2 FYNNEI. This CDR3 contains 15 residues. With V trimmed by 1 base and J by 9 bases, 9 bases remained unmatched. The rearrangement links TRBV2 to TRBJ1-5; 7 nucleotides agree with TRBD1. This clonotype was sampled from a young man with Graves' hyperthyroidism. What was sequenced was blood. The CDR3 DNA follows: TGTGCCAGCAGTGAAGAGGGGGCGATGGCGTTGCCCCAGCATTTT. Protein: CASSEEGAMALPQHF.